The count of the clone carrying this T cell receptor beta chain is one. This specimen comes from a study of blood T cell repertoires in COVID-19. Turning to the study itself: Samples representing acute and convalescent COVID-19 were sourced from the United States, Italy and Spain.

In germline, CDR1 is SGHDT, CDR2 YYEEEE. The germline V and J ends were trimmed by 0 bases and 0 bases, with 12 bases remaining between them. This CDR3 contains 17 residues. The Seattle patients joined while their infection was active and were tracked longitudinally afterward. The data were produced by immunoSEQ multiplex PCR, yet TCRdb's version contains in-frame clones alone and is incomplete. The sample carries 120,000 to 150,000 clones, 88% recorded once. The chain carries TRBV5-6 and TRBJ1-4; the D gene is possibly TRBD1 (6 bases). Material: peripheral blood. The origin of this receptor is a human donor with COVID-19, enrolled during active disease. The donor label of this sample is uncertain. The CDR3 sequence: CASSLAAGAATNEKLFF. CDR3 in DNA: TGTGCCAGCAGCTTGGCCGCGGGGGCGGCAACTAATGAAAAACTGTTTTTT.